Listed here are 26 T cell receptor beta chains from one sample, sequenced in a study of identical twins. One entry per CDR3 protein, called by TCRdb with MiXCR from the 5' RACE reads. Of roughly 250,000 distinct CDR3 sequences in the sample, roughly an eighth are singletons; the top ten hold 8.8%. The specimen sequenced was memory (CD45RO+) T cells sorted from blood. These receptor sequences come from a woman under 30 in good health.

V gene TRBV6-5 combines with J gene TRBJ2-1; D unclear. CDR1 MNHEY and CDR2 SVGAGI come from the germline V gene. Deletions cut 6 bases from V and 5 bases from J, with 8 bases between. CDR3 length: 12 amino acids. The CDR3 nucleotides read TGTGCCAGCAGCCGGTCCCACAATGAGCAGTTCTTC. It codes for CASSRSHNEQFF.

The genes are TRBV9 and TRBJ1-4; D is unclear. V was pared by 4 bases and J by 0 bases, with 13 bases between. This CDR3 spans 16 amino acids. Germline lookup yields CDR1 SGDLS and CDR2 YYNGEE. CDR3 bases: TGTGCCAGCAGCCCCACATGGGGTGCAACTAATGAAAAACTGTTTTTT. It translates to CASSPTWGATNEKLFF.

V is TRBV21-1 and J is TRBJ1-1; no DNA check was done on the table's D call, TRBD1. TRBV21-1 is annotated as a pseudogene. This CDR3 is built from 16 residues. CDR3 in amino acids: CASSNGQPQGDTEAFF. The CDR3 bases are TGTGCCAGCAGCAATGGACAGCCCCAGGGGGACACTGAAGCTTTCTTT.

This CDR3 reads CASRDYGNYGYTF. The DNA of the CDR3 is TGTGCCAGCAGGGACTACGGTAACTATGGCTACACCTTC. V is TRBV6-6 and J is TRBJ1-2; D is unclear. The CDR3 runs 13 residues. Germline lookup yields CDR1 MNHNY and CDR2 SVGAGI (reference sequence). The ends were cut back, 6 bases at V and 1 base at J, with 9 bases in the middle.

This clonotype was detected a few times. This chain's CDR3 is CATSRERVGGRYNEQFF. DNA of the CDR3: TGTGCCACCAGCAGAGAAAGAGTCGGGGGCCGGTACAATGAGCAGTTCTTC. The chain uses TRBV15 and TRBJ2-1, with D perhaps being TRBD1 or TRBD2 (6 bases each). The CDR3 has 17 residues. V was trimmed by 0 bases and J by 4 bases, leaving 16 bases between them. Germline-derived CDR1 and CDR2 are LNHNV and YYDKDF (reference sequence). Together with reference TRBV15 and TRBJ2-1, the CDR3 gives the full variable domain: DAMVIQNPRYQVTQFGKPVTLSCSQTLNHNVMYWYQQKSSQAPKLLFHYYDKDFNNEADTPDNFQSRRPNTSFCFLDIRSPGLGDTAMYLCATSRERVGGRYNEQFFGPGTRLTVL.

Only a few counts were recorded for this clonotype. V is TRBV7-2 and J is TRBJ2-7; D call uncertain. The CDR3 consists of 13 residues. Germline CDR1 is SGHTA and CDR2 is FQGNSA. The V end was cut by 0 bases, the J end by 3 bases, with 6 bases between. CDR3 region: CASSLAQFYEQYF. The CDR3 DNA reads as TGTGCCAGCAGCTTAGCGCAGTTCTACGAGCAGTACTTC.

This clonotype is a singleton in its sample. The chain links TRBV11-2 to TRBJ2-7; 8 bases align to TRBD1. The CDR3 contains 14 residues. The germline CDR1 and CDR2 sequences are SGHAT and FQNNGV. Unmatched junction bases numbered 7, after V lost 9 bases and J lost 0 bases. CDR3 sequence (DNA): TGTGCCAGTGACAGGGGACTCACCTCCTACGAGCAGTACTTC. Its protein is CASDRGLTSYEQYF.

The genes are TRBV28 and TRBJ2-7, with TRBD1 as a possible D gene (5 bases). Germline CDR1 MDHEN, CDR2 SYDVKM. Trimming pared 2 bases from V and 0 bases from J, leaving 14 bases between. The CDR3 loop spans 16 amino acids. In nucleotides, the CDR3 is TGTGCCAGCAGTTTAGCAGGGCAGACCGGCTCCTACGAGCAGTACTTC. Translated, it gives CASSLAGQTGSYEQYF.

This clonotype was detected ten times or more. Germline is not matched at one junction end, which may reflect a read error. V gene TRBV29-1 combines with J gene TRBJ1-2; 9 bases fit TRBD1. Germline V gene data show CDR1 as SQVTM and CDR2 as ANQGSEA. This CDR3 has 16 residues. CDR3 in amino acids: CSVDDRQGVFNFGYTF. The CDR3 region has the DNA TGCAGCGTTGACGATAGACAGGGGGTCTTTAACTTTGGCTACACCTTC.

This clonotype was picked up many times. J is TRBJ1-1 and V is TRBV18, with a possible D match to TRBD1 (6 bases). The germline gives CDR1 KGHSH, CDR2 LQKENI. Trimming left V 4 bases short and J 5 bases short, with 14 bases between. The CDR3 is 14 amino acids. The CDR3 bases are TGTGCCAGCTCACGGGAGGGGGGCCGAACTGAAGCTTTCTTT. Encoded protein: CASSREGGRTEAFF.

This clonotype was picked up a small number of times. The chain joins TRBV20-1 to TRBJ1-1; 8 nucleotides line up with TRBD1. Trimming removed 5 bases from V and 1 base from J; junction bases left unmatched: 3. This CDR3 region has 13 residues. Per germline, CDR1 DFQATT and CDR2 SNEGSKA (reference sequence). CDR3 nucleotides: TGCAGTGCTGGGGACAGGAGGAACACTGAAGCTTTCTTT. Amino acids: CSAGDRRNTEAFF.

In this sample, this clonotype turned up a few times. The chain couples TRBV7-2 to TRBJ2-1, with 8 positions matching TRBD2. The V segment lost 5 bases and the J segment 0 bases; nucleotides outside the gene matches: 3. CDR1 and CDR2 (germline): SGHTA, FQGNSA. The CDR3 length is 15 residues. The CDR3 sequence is CASSQGTSSYNEQFF. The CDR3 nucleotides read TGTGCCAGCAGCCAAGGGACTAGCTCCTACAATGAGCAGTTCTTC. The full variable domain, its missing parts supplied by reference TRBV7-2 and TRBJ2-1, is GAGVSQSPSNKVTEKGKDVELRCDPISGHTALYWYRQSLGQGLEFLIYFQGNSAPDKSGLPSDRFSAERTGGSVSTLTIQRTQQEDSAVYLCASSQGTSSYNEQFFGPGTRLTVL.

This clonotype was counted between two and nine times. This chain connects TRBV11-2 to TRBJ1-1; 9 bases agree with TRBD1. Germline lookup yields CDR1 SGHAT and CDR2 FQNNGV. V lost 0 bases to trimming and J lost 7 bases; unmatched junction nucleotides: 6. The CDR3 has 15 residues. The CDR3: CASSLDWDRVNEAFF. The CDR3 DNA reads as TGTGCCAGCAGCTTAGATTGGGACAGGGTTAATGAAGCTTTCTTT.

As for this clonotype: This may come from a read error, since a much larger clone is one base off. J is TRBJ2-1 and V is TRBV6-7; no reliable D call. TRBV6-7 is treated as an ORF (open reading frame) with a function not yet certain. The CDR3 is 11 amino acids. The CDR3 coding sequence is TGTACCAGCAGTTTACATGGGGAAGAGTTCTTC. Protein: CTSSLHGEEFF.

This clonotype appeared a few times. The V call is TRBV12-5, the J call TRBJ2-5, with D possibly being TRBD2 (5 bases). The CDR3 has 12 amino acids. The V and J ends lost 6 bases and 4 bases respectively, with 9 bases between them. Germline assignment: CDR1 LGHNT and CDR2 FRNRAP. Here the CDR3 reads CASGPEGETQYF. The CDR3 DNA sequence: TGTGCTAGTGGACCCGAGGGAGAGACCCAGTACTTC.

The CDR3 region has the DNA TGTGCCAGCAAGGAGGACACTGAAGCTTTCTTT. Protein: CASKEDTEAFF. The rearrangement uses TRBV6-1 and TRBJ1-1, with D unresolved. This CDR3 has 11 residues. V lost 7 bases and J 3 bases, leaving 6 bases between the germline ends. Germline assignment: CDR1 MNHNS and CDR2 SASEGT.

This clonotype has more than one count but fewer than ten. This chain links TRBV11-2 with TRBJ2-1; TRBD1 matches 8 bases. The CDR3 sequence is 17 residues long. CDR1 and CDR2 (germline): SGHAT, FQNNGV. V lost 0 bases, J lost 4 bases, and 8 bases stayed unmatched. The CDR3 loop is CASSLDLSRGRYNEQFF. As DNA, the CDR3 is TGTGCCAGCAGCTTAGACCTATCCAGGGGGCGGTACAATGAGCAGTTCTTC.

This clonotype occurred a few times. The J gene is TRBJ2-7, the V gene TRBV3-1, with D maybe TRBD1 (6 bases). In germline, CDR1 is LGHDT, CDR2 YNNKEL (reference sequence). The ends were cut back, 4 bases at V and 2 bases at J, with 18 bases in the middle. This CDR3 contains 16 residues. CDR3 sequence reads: CASSLRTGTTTYEQYF. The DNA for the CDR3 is TGTGCCAGCAGCCTGCGCACCGGGACAACAACCTACGAGCAGTACTTC.

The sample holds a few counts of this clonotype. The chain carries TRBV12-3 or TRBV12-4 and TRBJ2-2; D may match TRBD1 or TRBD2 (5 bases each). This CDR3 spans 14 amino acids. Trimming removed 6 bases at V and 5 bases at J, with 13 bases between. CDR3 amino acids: CASSPRGGTGELFF. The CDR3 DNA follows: TGTGCCAGCAGCCCTAGGGGCGGGACCGGGGAGCTGTTTTTT.

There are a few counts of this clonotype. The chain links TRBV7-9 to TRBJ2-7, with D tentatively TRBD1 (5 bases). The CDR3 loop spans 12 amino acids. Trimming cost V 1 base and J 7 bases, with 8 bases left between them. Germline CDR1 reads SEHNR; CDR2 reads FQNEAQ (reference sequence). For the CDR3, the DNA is TGTGCCAGCAGCTTAGTGGGGCCAGAGCAGTACTTC. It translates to CASSLVGPEQYF.

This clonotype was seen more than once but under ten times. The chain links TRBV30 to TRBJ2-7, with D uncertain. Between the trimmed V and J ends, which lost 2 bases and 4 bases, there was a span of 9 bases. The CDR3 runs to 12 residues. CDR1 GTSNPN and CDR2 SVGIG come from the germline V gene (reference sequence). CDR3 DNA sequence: TGTGCCTGGAGTAGGTCCGGATACGAGCAGTACTTC. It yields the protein CAWSRSGYEQYF.

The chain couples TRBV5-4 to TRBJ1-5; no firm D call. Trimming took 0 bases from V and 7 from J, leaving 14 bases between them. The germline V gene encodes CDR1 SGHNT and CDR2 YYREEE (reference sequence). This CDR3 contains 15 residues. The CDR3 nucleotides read TGTGCCAGCAGCTTGGATGGGGTGAGCGGGCAGCCCCAGCATTTT. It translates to CASSLDGVSGQPQHF. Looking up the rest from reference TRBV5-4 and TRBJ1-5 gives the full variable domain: ETGVTQSPTHLIKTRGQQVTLRCSSQSGHNTVSWYQQALGQGPQFIFQYYREEENGRGNFPPRFSGLQFPNYSSELNVNALELDDSALYLCASSLDGVSGQPQHFGDGTRLSIL.

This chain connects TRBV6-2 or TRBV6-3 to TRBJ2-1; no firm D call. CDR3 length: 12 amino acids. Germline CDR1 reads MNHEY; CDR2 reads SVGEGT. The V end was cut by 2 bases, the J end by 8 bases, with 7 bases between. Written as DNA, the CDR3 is TGTGCCAGCAGTTACGTTGGGGATGAGCAGTTCTTC. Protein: CASSYVGDEQFF.

The CDR3 DNA sequence: TGTGCCAGCAGCCCCCTCACCTCAGAGGTCAAAAACATTCAGTACTTC. Translation: CASSPLTSEVKNIQYF. The chain is built from TRBV14 and TRBJ2-4; D call uncertain. The CDR3 runs to 16 residues. From germline, CDR1 is SGHDN and CDR2 FVKESK. Trimming took off 4 bases at V and 3 bases at J, with 16 bases between the two ends. Combining the CDR3 with reference TRBV14 and TRBJ2-4 gives the whole variable domain EAGVTQFPSHSVIEKGQTVTLRCDPISGHDNLYWYRRVMGKEIKFLLHFVKESKQDESGMPNNRFLAERTGGTYSTLKVQPAELEDSGVYFCASSPLTSEVKNIQYFGAGTRLSVL.

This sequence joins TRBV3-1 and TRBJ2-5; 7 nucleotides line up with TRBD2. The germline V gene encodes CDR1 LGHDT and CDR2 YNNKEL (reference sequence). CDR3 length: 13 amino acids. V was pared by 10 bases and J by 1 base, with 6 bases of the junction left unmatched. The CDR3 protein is CATTRLAQETQYF. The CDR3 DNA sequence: TGTGCCACAACTAGACTAGCCCAAGAGACCCAGTACTTC.

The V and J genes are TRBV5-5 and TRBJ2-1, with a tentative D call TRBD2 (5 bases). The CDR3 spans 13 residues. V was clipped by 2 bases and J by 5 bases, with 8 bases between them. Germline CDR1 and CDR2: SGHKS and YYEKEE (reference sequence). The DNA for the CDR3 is TGTGCCAGCAGCTTATTCGGGGACAATGAGCAGTTCTTC. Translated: CASSLFGDNEQFF.